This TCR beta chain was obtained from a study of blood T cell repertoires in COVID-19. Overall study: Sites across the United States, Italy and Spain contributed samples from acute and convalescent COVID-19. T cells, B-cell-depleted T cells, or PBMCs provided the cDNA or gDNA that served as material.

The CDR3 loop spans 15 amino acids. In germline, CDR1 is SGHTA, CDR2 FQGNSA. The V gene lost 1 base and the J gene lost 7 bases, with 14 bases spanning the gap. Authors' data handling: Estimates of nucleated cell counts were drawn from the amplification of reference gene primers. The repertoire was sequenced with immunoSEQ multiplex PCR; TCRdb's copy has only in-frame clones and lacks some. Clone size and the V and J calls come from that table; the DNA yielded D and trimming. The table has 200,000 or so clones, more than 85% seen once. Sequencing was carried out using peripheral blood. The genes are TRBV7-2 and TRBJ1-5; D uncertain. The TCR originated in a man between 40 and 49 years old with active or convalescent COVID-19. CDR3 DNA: TGTGCCAGCAGCTTAGGTTTAACTATCAAACAGCCCCAGCATTTT. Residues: CASSLGLTIKQPQHF.